This record looks at one TCR beta chain sequence and its context. As yet, its antigen is unknown. Sequencing targeted TCR beta in blood CD8+ and CD4+ T cells. TEMRA cells were FACS-enriched, and CD8+ and CD4+ T cells were isolated negatively. The data were obtained in a study of CD8 T cells in Susac syndrome. An amount of RNA that ranged from roughly 0.45 to 1 ug was reverse transcribed with random hexamers. Multiplex immunoSEQ PCR targeted 54 Vbeta and 13 Jbeta TCR beta segments. Each CDR3 protein gets one entry after TCRdb re-called the immunoSEQ multiplex PCR reads with MiXCR. This table has about 150,000 distinct CDR3 sequences, roughly 95% appearing once. Overall study results and limits: As acknowledged by the study, its TCR sequencing and HLA analysis included a relatively small number of individuals.

The sequence was obtained from a human donor with multiple sclerosis. Sequencing input: CD8+ T cells from PBMCs.

The CDR3 is CASRDSDNEQFF. CDR3 DNA sequence: TGCGCCAGCCGGGACAGTGACAATGAGCAGTTCTTC. V gene TRBV4-1 combines with J gene TRBJ2-1, with 7 bases fitting TRBD1. The length of the CDR3 is 12 residues. Germline CDR1 MGHRA, CDR2 YSYEKL. V was pared by 8 bases and J by 5 bases, with 3 bases of the junction left unmatched.